These 6 T cell receptor beta chains came from one sample sequenced in a study of cytomegalovirus exposure and HLA in healthy donors. It was with 60 Vbeta and 13 Jbeta primers that the PCR ran. The repertoire was sequenced with immunoSEQ multiplex PCR; TCRdb's copy has only in-frame clones and lacks some. Among approximately 280,000 clones listed, 86% were seen once. Sequencing input: PBMCs. The receptors shown here come from a man aged 35 to 55 in good health and CMV-seropositive.

This rearrangement joins TRBV28 to TRBJ2-7; TRBD2 matches 7 bases. CDR1 MDHEN and CDR2 SYDVKM come from the germline V gene. With V trimmed by 2 bases and J by 2 bases, 6 bases remained unmatched. This CDR3 is 15 amino acids long. The CDR3 DNA sequence: TGTGCCAGCAGTTTACTAGCGGAGACCACCTACGAGCAGTACTTC. This translates into CASSLLAETTYEQYF.

About this clone itself: The junction shows a germline mismatch at one end, possibly a read error. The chain uses TRBV7-9 and TRBJ2-7; 14 bases agree with TRBD2. This CDR3 has 15 amino acids. CDR1 and CDR2 (germline): SEHNR, FQNEAQ (reference sequence). CDR3 amino acids: CSSRYGTSGSYEQYF. The CDR3 nucleotides read TGTTCCAGCAGGTACGGGACTAGCGGGAGCTACGAGCAGTACTTC.

The chain employs TRBV5-6 and TRBJ2-7; D is perhaps TRBD2 (5 bases). Germline V gene data show CDR1 as SGHDT and CDR2 as YYEEEE. CDR3 length: 14 residues. The ends were cut back, 0 bases at V and 4 bases at J, with 11 bases in the middle. The CDR3 region is CASSLGLARYEQYF. CDR3 nucleotide sequence: TGTGCCAGCAGCTTGGGGCTAGCTCGGTACGAGCAGTACTTC.

This clone was seen a few times. The chain carries TRBV4-1 and TRBJ1-1; no definite D call. The V gene's germline CDR1 is MGHRA and CDR2 YSYEKL. V lost 1 base, J lost 1 base, and 16 bases lay in between. The CDR3 length is 17 residues. CDR3 residues: CASSQGRLGSKNTEAFF. The CDR3 nucleotides are TGCGCCAGCAGCCAAGGAAGATTGGGCAGCAAGAACACTGAAGCTTTCTTT.

The CDR3 sequence: CASSDRGPYGYTF. DNA of the CDR3: TGTGCCAGTAGTGACAGGGGCCCTTATGGCTACACCTTC. V usage is TRBV19 and J usage is TRBJ1-2; 8 bases are shared with TRBD1. The germline CDR1 and CDR2 sequences are LNHDA and SQIVND (reference sequence). The CDR3 is 13 residues long. V trimming: 5 bases; J trimming: 5 bases; junction bases outside the gene matches: 4. The full variable domain, completed using reference TRBV19 and TRBJ1-2, is DGGITQSPKYLFRKEGQNVTLSCEQNLNHDAMYWYRQDPGQGLRLIYYSQIVNDFQKGDIAEGYSVSREKKESFPLTVTSAQKNPTAFYLCASSDRGPYGYTFGSGTRLTVV.

V usage is TRBV21-1 and J usage is TRBJ1-5; the table names TRBD1, a call not compared with the DNA. TRBV21-1 is deemed a pseudogene. The CDR3 spans 18 residues. The CDR3 loop reads CASSKRHARMHSNQPQHF. The CDR3 coding sequence is TGTGCCAGCAGCAAAAGACACGCTCGGATGCATAGCAATCAGCCCCAGCATTTT.